This T cell receptor beta chain was sequenced during a study of early stage breast cancer tumors. Germline V gene lookup returns CDR1 MNHNY and CDR2 SVGAGI (reference sequence). This CDR3 has 13 amino acids. The V segment lost 5 bases and the J segment 4 bases; nucleotides outside the gene matches: 4. As for this clone: Its target is not known.

Sequenced by immunoSEQ multiplex PCR; TCRdb stores in-frame clones only, minus some. There are 65,000 to 75,000 clones in the sample; 65% to 85% occur only once, and about 4.8% lies in the top ten. Regarding the study as a whole: Enriched TCRB sequences shared across patients were mostly commonly generated sequences.

This chain connects TRBV6-6 to TRBJ2-7; 8 bases are a match to TRBD2. Specimen: blood. This TCR derives from a person aged 40 to 50 with breast cancer. CDR3 loop: CASSLTSGYEQYF. DNA for the CDR3: TGTGCCAGCAGTCTAACTAGCGGATACGAGCAGTACTTC.